What follows describes a single T cell receptor beta chain. What it recognizes is unknown. The data were taken from a study of T cell responses to AZD1222 COVID-19 vaccine. Trimming removed 1 base from V and 1 base from J, with 8 bases in between. The CDR3 is 15 residues long. Germline loops: CDR1 SGHDN, CDR2 FVKESK. General study points: An increase in Spike-specific TCR breadth and depth was observed after two AZD1222 doses. Every sample of the repertoires postdated the peak T cell response. CD4 TCRs covered the whole spike, strongest at regions 160-218 and 743-854. Baseline seropositivity occurred in only six AZD1222 recipients.

Libraries were prepared by immunoSEQ multiplex PCR; TCRdb keeps only in-frame clonotypes and omits some of them. The sample lists more than 85,000 clones; approximately 89% were seen once. The receptor comes from an adult who received the AZD1222 COVID-19 vaccine. The gene calls are TRBV14 and TRBJ1-3, with a possible D match to TRBD1 (5 bases). Source: peripheral blood, taken 28 days after the second AZD1222 dose. The CDR3 here is CASSQVTGSGNTIYF. The CDR3 coding sequence is TGTGCCAGCAGCCAAGTTACAGGATCTGGAAACACCATATATTTT.